The subject of this entry is one TCR beta chain. No antigen is known for it. No base-level quality is on record; no much larger clone is a single base apart. The data originate from a study of T cell repertoires in cytomegalovirus infection (dated by TCRdb to between 2019 and 2020). Turning to the overall study: Donor HLA type was relevant to the analysis, because carriage of CMV infection together with the matching HLA type was indicated by public TCR beta signatures.

Sequencing took place on an Illumina HiSeq 1500. TCRdb reanalyzed the raw reads on its own, using fastp at Q25 for trimming and MiXCR for clone calling, and kept in-frame beta chains. Rows matching on CDR3 protein sequence are summarized as one entry with the most common DNA and genes. The sample yields 150,000 to 200,000 distinct CDR3 sequences; approximately 28% were counted once. Roughly 31% of the sample is in the top ten clones. The V end gives up 5 bases and the J end 1 base, leaving 3 bases in the junction not matched to a gene. CDR1 and CDR2, per the germline V gene, are SGHTA and FQGTGA. Measured from the cysteine to the phenylalanine, the CDR3 is 15 residues long. Here the CDR3 DNA is all that survives: 45 bases in frame from base 1. Overall results and qualifications from the work: The ex vivo response was dominated by HLA-C-restricted CMV-specific TCR beta clonotypes, and the single most frequent clonotype in two of eight donors was supplied by these HLA-C-restricted clonotypes. Cumulative frequency of public TCR beta family members discriminated carriers of CMV infection plus the relevant HLA type in this cohort and an independent approximately 400-donor cohort.

This TCR was sampled from a human donor in good health (CMV status not recorded). Some clones in this sample may be carry-over from other donors' samples. The chain was built from TRBV7-3 and TRBJ2-5, with 11 bases in between that match TRBD2. Sequencing was carried out using PBMCs. The CDR3 region: CASSPGLAAQETQYF. The DNA sequence is TGTGCCAGCAGCCCGGGACTAGCGGCCCAAGAGACCCAGTACTTC.